This TCR beta chain was retrieved from a study of beta chain features in type 1 diabetes (dated by TCRdb to 2016 to 2019). About the study as a whole: Mean age, gender distribution, total cell number and subset yield were not different between patients and healthy donors. In the study, TCRB repertoires of sorted circulating CD4+ T cell subsets from recently diagnosed type 1 diabetes patients were compared with those of matched healthy donors. A total of 90 million to 130 million sorted cells were examined across all samples, and a strong correlation was observed between cell number per subset and RNA yield. Regulatory and stem cell-like memory subsets were obtained from only 8 patients and roughly eight healthy donors, while naive and central memory subsets were obtained from all 28 donors. Here is what the overall study found, with its caveats: PCR might favor shorter templates, but patient and control samples were amplified and corrected together, so any skew would affect both groups equally. At VDJ recombination sites, patients with type 1 diabetes made fewer insertions and deleted more nucleotides, a pattern implying thymic rearrangement abnormalities. Only small numbers of individuals were included in the HLA sub-analyses, which left unresolved whether HLA type had any influence on TCRB rearrangement. Because cDNA was sequenced instead of genomic DNA, activated cells with high expression could be over-represented, although the groups did not differ in activation or CD3 levels. Naive, central memory and regulatory TCRB repertoires appeared more similar among patients than among healthy donors. Type 1 diabetes patients showed a moderate but significant shortening of TCRB CDR3 length in all four CD4+ subsets.

Notes on this clone: Its antigen is unknown. Base qualities are not at hand, and no much larger clone is one base apart.

From each donor, a single peripheral blood sample of around 0.12 L on average was drawn into heparinised tubes. Naive, central memory, regulatory and stem cell-like memory CD4+ T cells were sorted on a BD FACSAria II using a panel including CD45RO, CCR7, CD25, CD127, CD95 and CD27. All sorted populations exceeded 95% purity. PBMCs were isolated right away by Lymphoprep density gradient centrifugation and were stained directly, without culture. So that batch effects would be minimized, each experiment stained and sorted samples in pairs, pairing one healthy donor with one patient. The entire isolated RNA was reverse transcribed using the High Capacity cDNA Reverse Transcription Kit, and thus expressed TCRB transcripts were sequenced. Deep immunoSEQ sequencing was applied to naive, central memory and regulatory T cell samples, giving an average of about 3.8 million total reads per sample. Sorted cells were lysed in RLT buffer, and RNA was extracted using DNase-treated RNeasy Micro or Mini kits according to cell number. To prevent cross-contamination, every cell subset was processed on its own, while patient and healthy donor samples were processed together. The immunoSEQ multiplex PCR was used to amplify TCRB sequences from cDNA, generating 87-bp fragments that spanned the CDR3 region. Sequencing of the amplicons was done on the Illumina HiSeq platform. The study's own analysis went as follows. PCR bias was corrected computationally using synthetic template baselines, and reads within Hamming distance 2 were collapsed, with unmergeable singletons discarded. Reads were aligned to IMGT to assign V, D and J genes, CDR3 length, and insertions or deletions at six rearrangement sites. Within each subset, clonotype counts were normalized to sorted cell number, after which true diversity and Gini coefficients were computed with the tcR R package. The overlap coefficient, calculated on TCRB nucleotide sequences, was used to quantify repertoire sharing. Out-of-frame TCRB sequences from naive cells were analyzed as a proxy for the pre-selection repertoire. Here the immuneACCESS table is served through TCRdb, limited to in-frame sequences with V and J called. Missing clones are a known gap in these copies; in checked studies unresolved V genes cover under half, and the rest lacks a known reason. The DNA was the basis for D and trimming; V, J and clone size are from that table. In this sample the table shows hundreds of thousands of clones, 13% of which occur a single time. Of the sample, 0.02% to 0.025% falls within the top ten clones.

CDR1 and CDR2 were assigned from the germline V gene as ENHRY and SYGVKD. The V and J ends are trimmed by 5 bases and 9 bases, leaving 11 bases between them. There are 12 amino acids in the CDR3, from cysteine to phenylalanine inclusive. The CDR3 DNA has 36 bases and is translated from base 1. The TCR was taken from a man aged 18 to 30 with type 1 diabetes. The chain is encoded by TRBV10-3 joined to TRBJ2-4; the D segment might be TRBD1 or TRBD2, since each matches 6 bases. Sequenced input: naive CD4+ T cells from blood. The cell subset or site label on this specimen signifies: true naive CD4+ T cells. The DNA is TGTGCCATCAGTTTTGAGGGGGGCATTCAGTACTTC. The encoded protein is CAISFEGGIQYF.